Following are 27 T cell receptor beta chains from one sample sequenced in a study of cytomegalovirus exposure and HLA in healthy donors. The PCR contained 60 Vbeta and 13 Jbeta primers. The method was immunoSEQ multiplex PCR; TCRdb's version includes in-frame clones alone and lacks a portion of them. The sample gives around 99,000 clones, 73% of which show up once; around 7.7% is in the top ten. Sequenced sample: PBMCs. All receptors derive from a man aged 35-49 years in good health and CMV-seronegative.

V is TRBV7-2 and J is TRBJ2-7, with TRBD2 as a possible D gene (5 bases). The CDR3 extends over 13 amino acids. V dropped 0 bases and J dropped 6 bases, with 9 bases sitting between them. The germline V gene has CDR1 SGHTA and CDR2 FQGNSA. CDR3 nucleotides: TGTGCCAGCAGCTTAGCTCGTGAGGGCGAGCAGTACTTC. It specifies CASSLAREGEQYF.

This clone was observed a handful of times. The V and J genes are TRBV28 and TRBJ2-6, with 8 bases fitting TRBD1. This CDR3 is 17 amino acids long. V lost 3 bases to trimming and J lost 0 bases; unmatched junction nucleotides: 4. CDR1 and CDR2 from the germline V gene are MDHEN and SYDVKM. In nucleotides, the CDR3 is TGTGCCAGCAGTTTCGACAGGGGCCTCTCTGGGGCCAACGTCCTGACTTTC. The encoded protein is CASSFDRGLSGANVLTF.

The chain is built from TRBV19 and TRBJ2-7, with D possibly TRBD2 on 6 matching bases. The CDR3 extends over 15 amino acids. Germline loops: CDR1 LNHDA, CDR2 SQIVND (reference sequence). Deletions cut 0 bases from V and 3 bases from J, with 12 bases between. The CDR3 sequence is CASSIDRRGNYEQYF. The CDR3 coding sequence is TGTGCCAGTAGTATAGATCGGAGGGGAAACTACGAGCAGTACTTC.

The V call is TRBV12-5, the J call TRBJ2-2, with a possible D match to TRBD1 (5 bases). V was pared by 0 bases and J by 0 bases, with 17 bases between. The CDR3 is 19 amino acids. Per germline, CDR1 LGHNT and CDR2 FRNRAP. CDR3 protein: CASGLVYIDGAPNTGELFF. The CDR3 DNA reads TGTGCTAGTGGTTTGGTATATATCGATGGGGCCCCGAACACCGGGGAGCTGTTTTTT.

This clone was found once. The chain recombines TRBV5-8 with TRBJ2-1; D not resolved. The CDR3 totals 16 residues. Trimming removed 2 bases from V and 0 bases from J, with 12 bases in between. The germline gives CDR1 SGHTS, CDR2 YDEGEE. The CDR3 is CASSFPLIRSYNEQFF. In DNA, the CDR3 is TGTGCCAGCAGCTTTCCTCTAATCCGCTCCTACAATGAGCAGTTCTTC. Using reference TRBV5-8 and TRBJ2-1 for the parts outside the CDR3, the full variable domain is EAGVTQSPTHLIKTRGQQATLRCSPISGHTSVYWYQQALGLGLQFLLWYDEGEERNRGNFPPRFSGRQFPNYSSELNVNALELEDSALYLCASSFPLIRSYNEQFFGPGTRLTVL.

This clone was counted a few times. The gene calls are TRBV6-1 and TRBJ1-6, with D possibly being TRBD1 (6 bases). Germline values: CDR1 MNHNS, CDR2 SASEGT. CDR3 length equals 12 residues. V shed 1 base and J shed 11 bases, with 6 bases lying between them. CDR3 nucleotide sequence: TGTGCCAGCAGTGAAGGGGGGCCACCCCTCCACTTT. Its protein product is CASSEGGPPLHF.

The chain has TRBV19 and TRBJ2-5, with D maybe TRBD1 (5 bases). There are 13 residues in the CDR3. The ends were cut back, 5 bases at V and 7 bases at J, with 14 bases in the middle. Germline values: CDR1 LNHDA, CDR2 SQIVND (reference sequence). The CDR3 spells CASSPGPTGTQYF. The CDR3 region has the DNA TGTGCCAGTAGTCCCGGGCCCACAGGGACCCAGTACTTC. Variable domain in full (rest from reference TRBV19 and TRBJ2-5): DGGITQSPKYLFRKEGQNVTLSCEQNLNHDAMYWYRQDPGQGLRLIYYSQIVNDFQKGDIAEGYSVSREKKESFPLTVTSAQKNPTAFYLCASSPGPTGTQYFGPGTRLLVL.

This clone was counted a few times. The V gene is TRBV7-3, the J gene TRBJ2-5, with 10 bases that match TRBD2. The length of the CDR3 is 15 residues. The junction had 7 bases not matched to a gene; V was cut back by 4 bases and J by 5 bases. Germline V lookup: CDR1 SGHTA, CDR2 FQGTGA. The CDR3 loop is CASSSAGGRRETQYF. In DNA, the CDR3 is TGTGCCAGCAGCTCAGCGGGGGGGCGGAGGGAGACCCAGTACTTC. Using reference TRBV7-3 and TRBJ2-5 for the parts outside the CDR3, the full variable domain is GAGVSQTPSNKVTEKGKYVELRCDPISGHTALYWYRQSLGQGPEFLIYFQGTGAADDSGLPNDRFFAVRPEGSVSTLKIQRTERGDSAVYLCASSSAGGRRETQYFGPGTRLLVL.

The chain combines TRBV5-4 with TRBJ2-6; D is perhaps TRBD1 (6 bases). Looked up from germline, CDR1 is SGHNT and CDR2 is YYREEE (reference sequence). Trimming removed 3 bases from V and 0 bases from J, with 19 bases in between. The CDR3 has 19 residues. CDR3 sequence: CASSSPRDTQSSGANVLTF. Written as DNA, the CDR3 is TGTGCCAGCAGCTCCCCCCGGGACACACAGAGCTCTGGGGCCAACGTCCTGACTTTC.

This clone has just a few counts. The gene calls are TRBV4-1 and TRBJ2-7; D remains ambiguous. V was cut by 0 bases and J by 3 bases, with 6 bases left in between. There are 13 residues in the CDR3. CDR1 and CDR2 from the germline V gene are MGHRA and YSYEKL. The CDR3 spells CASSQEQLYEQYF. CDR3 in DNA: TGCGCCAGCAGCCAAGAACAGCTCTACGAGCAGTACTTC.

The V call is TRBV15, the J call TRBJ1-2; TRBD1 aligns across 7 bases. Losses at the gene ends were 2 bases for V and 2 bases for J; bases not matched to a gene: 5. This CDR3 region has 15 residues. Germline CDR1 reads LNHNV; CDR2 reads YYDKDF (reference sequence). The CDR3 loop reads CATSRLQGINYGYTF. The CDR3 nucleotides read TGTGCCACCAGCAGATTACAGGGGATCAACTATGGCTACACCTTC.

This chain connects TRBV4-3 to TRBJ2-3, with 8 bases lining up with TRBD2. The CDR3 extends over 13 amino acids. Germline loops: CDR1 LGHNA, CDR2 YSLEER. V lost 4 bases to trimming and J lost 3 bases; unmatched junction nucleotides: 0. The CDR3 is CASSPGGTDTQYF. The CDR3 DNA reads TGCGCCAGCAGCCCGGGGGGGACAGATACGCAGTATTTT.

V is TRBV11-1 and J is TRBJ1-2; D is uncertain. The V end was cut by 3 bases, the J end by 2 bases, with 7 bases between. This CDR3 has 13 residues. Germline CDR1 and CDR2: SGHAT and FQDESV (reference sequence). The CDR3 loop is CASSFNRNYGYTF. DNA of the CDR3: TGTGCCAGCAGCTTTAACAGAAACTATGGCTACACCTTC.

This clone came up a few times. A read error is possible here, since a much larger clone lies one base away. This rearrangement joins TRBV11-2 to TRBJ2-1, with D maybe TRBD2 (5 bases). Trimming shortened V by 5 bases and J by 10 bases, and 12 bases separated the two germline ends. This CDR3 spans 12 amino acids. CDR1 SGHAT and CDR2 FQNNGV come from the germline V gene. Written as DNA, the CDR3 is TGTGCCAGCAGCGCTAGCCGGACCGAGCAGTTCTTC. Its protein product is CASSASRTEQFF.

CDR3 protein: CASSDPQANTGELFF. CDR3 in DNA: TGTGCCAGCAGTGACCCGCAGGCGAACACCGGGGAGCTGTTTTTT. The rearrangement uses TRBV25-1 and TRBJ2-2; D unclear. Germline CDR1 is MGHDK and CDR2 is SYGVNS. The CDR3 has 15 amino acids. Trimming took off 3 bases at V and 0 bases at J, with 8 bases between the two ends. Together with reference TRBV25-1 and TRBJ2-2, the CDR3 gives the full variable domain: EADIYQTPRYLVIGTGKKITLECSQTMGHDKMYWYQQDPGMELHLIHYSYGVNSTEKGDLSSESTVSRIRTEHFPLTLESARPSHTSQYLCASSDPQANTGELFFGEGSRLTVL.

The chain recombines TRBV4-1 with TRBJ1-5; the D gene is possibly TRBD1 (6 bases). The ends were cut back, 2 bases at V and 0 bases at J, with 11 bases in the middle. CDR1 and CDR2 from the germline V gene are MGHRA and YSYEKL. This CDR3 region has 16 residues. CDR3 loop: CASSQQGSYSNQPQHF. As DNA, the CDR3 is TGCGCCAGCAGCCAACAGGGGTCATATAGCAATCAGCCCCAGCATTTT.

CDR3 in DNA: TGTGCCAGCAGCTCTCCCCTCCTAGCACGCGGGGGGGACCTAAACTCCTACAATGAGCAGTTCTTC. Protein: CASSSPLLARGGDLNSYNEQFF. This chain links TRBV7-3 with TRBJ2-1, with TRBD2 matching 9 bases. Looked up from germline, CDR1 is SGHTA and CDR2 is FQGTGA. After removal of 4 bases from V and 0 bases from J, the junction contained 22 bases not matched to a gene. The CDR3 is 22 residues long.

The chain is built from TRBV28 and TRBJ2-7; tentatively, D is TRBD2 (6 bases). This CDR3 spans 15 amino acids. CDR1 and CDR2 (germline): MDHEN, SYDVKM. The germline V and J ends were trimmed by 2 bases and 6 bases, with 17 bases remaining between them. The CDR3 here is CASSLHSGSAGEQYF. Here the CDR3 DNA reads TGTGCCAGCAGTTTACACTCTGGCTCAGCGGGCGAGCAGTACTTC.

This chain links TRBV4-1 with TRBJ2-7, with D possibly matching TRBD2 (6 bases). CDR3 length equals 15 residues. The V end was cut by 2 bases, the J end by 3 bases, with 14 bases between. Germline CDR1 is MGHRA and CDR2 is YSYEKL. The CDR3: CASSQRGLSGYEQYF. Written as DNA, the CDR3 is TGCGCCAGCAGCCAAAGGGGACTCAGCGGCTACGAGCAGTACTTC.

This clone was counted a few times. The V and J genes are TRBV6-1 and TRBJ1-2; 8 bases are shared with TRBD1. The germline V gene encodes CDR1 MNHNS and CDR2 SASEGT. The CDR3 contains 14 residues. Germline trimming cut 6 bases from V and 4 bases from J; bases unmatched to any gene: 7. The CDR3 reads CASRRQGMGYGYTF. The CDR3 coding sequence is TGTGCCAGCAGGCGACAGGGGATGGGCTATGGCTACACCTTC.

This clone was observed a few times. The chain uses TRBV5-6 and TRBJ1-6; 7 positions agree with TRBD1. Germline CDR1 reads SGHDT; CDR2 reads YYEEEE. V lost 0 bases and J lost 5; bases outside the gene matches: 5. The length of the CDR3 is 16 residues. The chain's CDR3 is CASSLGTGSNNSPLHF. The CDR3 DNA follows: TGTGCCAGCAGCTTGGGGACAGGATCAAATAATTCACCCCTCCACTTT.

This chain links TRBV7-9 with TRBJ2-7; D is possibly TRBD1 (6 bases). V was shortened by 5 bases and J by 5 bases, with 16 bases between the two germline ends. CDR3 length: 14 residues. In germline, CDR1 is SEHNR, CDR2 FQNEAQ (reference sequence). CDR3 nucleotides: TGTGCCAGCAGCCCCCGAAGGGGGAGCAACGAGCAGTACTTC. It is translated as CASSPRRGSNEQYF.

The rearrangement uses TRBV4-3 and TRBJ2-5, with 12 bases fitting TRBD2. The V and J ends lost 1 base and 5 bases, in that order; junction bases with no gene match: 5. The CDR3 totals 16 residues. Germline V gives CDR1 LGHNA, CDR2 YSLEER. The CDR3 coding sequence is TGCGCCAGCAGCCAAGTTTCTAGCGGGGGGGCGGAGACCCAGTACTTC. This translates into CASSQVSSGGAETQYF.

This clone showed up just once. The chain carries TRBV2 and TRBJ2-1; D perhaps matches TRBD2 (7 bases). Trimming took 5 bases from V and 9 from J, leaving 14 bases between them. CDR1 and CDR2 (germline): SNHLY, FYNNEI. The CDR3 length is 13 residues. CDR3 protein: CASSSLGGREQFF. The CDR3 nucleotides read TGTGCCAGCAGTTCATTGGGGGGGCGTGAGCAGTTCTTC. The whole variable domain, remainder taken from reference TRBV2 and TRBJ2-1, is EPEVTQTPSHQVTQMGQEVILRCVPISNHLYFYWYRQILGQKVEFLVSFYNNEISEKSEIFDDQFSVERPDGSNFTLKIRSTKLEDSAMYFCASSSLGGREQFFGPGTRLTVL.

This clone was recorded only once. J is TRBJ2-5 and V is TRBV4-2; 7 positions match TRBD2. V was pared by 4 bases and J by 2 bases, with 10 bases of the junction left unmatched. This CDR3 has 16 residues. CDR1 is LGHNA, CDR2 YNFKEQ, per germline. CDR3: CASSLNGASGQETQYF. The DNA for the CDR3 is TGTGCCAGCAGCCTCAATGGGGCTAGCGGACAAGAGACCCAGTACTTC.

The V call is TRBV30, the J call TRBJ1-4, with D perhaps matching TRBD1 (6 bases). There are 16 residues in the CDR3. V was clipped by 2 bases and J by 8 bases, with 21 bases between them. CDR1 and CDR2 from the germline V gene are GTSNPN and SVGIG (reference sequence). The CDR3 nucleotides read TGTGCCTGGAGTTCAACAGCACAGGGTTGGAACGAAAAACTGTTTTTT. It is translated as CAWSSTAQGWNEKLFF.

The chain couples TRBV6-1 to TRBJ1-2; 8 positions agree with TRBD1. Germline values: CDR1 MNHNS, CDR2 SASEGT. The CDR3 is 15 residues long. V shed 7 bases, J shed 3 bases, and the junction held 10 bases outside the gene matches. The CDR3 DNA sequence: TGTGCCAGCAATGGACGCGACAGGGGCTACTATGGCTACACCTTC. Translating it yields CASNGRDRGYYGYTF.